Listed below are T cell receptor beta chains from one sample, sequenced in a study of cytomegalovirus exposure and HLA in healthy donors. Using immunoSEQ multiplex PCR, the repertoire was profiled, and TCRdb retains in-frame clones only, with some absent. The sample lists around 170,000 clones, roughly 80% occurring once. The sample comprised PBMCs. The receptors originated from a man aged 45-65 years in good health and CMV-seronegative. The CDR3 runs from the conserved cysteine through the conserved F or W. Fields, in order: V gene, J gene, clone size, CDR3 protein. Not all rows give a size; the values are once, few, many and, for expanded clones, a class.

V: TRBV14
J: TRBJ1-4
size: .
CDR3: CASSQDRRGGSEKLFF

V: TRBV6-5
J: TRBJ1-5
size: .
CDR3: CASRATGVGQPQHF

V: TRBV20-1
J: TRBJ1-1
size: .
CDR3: CSAPGGVVAFF

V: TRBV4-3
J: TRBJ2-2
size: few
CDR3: CASSQETGGELFF

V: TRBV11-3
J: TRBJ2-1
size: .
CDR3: CASSQVQGANEQFF

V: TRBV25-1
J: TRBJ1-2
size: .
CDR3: CASSESVNYGYTF

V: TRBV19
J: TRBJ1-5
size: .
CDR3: CASSETPAGKQPQHF

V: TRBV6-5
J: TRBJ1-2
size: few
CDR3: CASSYIQGPSGYTF

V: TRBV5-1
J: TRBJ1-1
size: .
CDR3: CASSSQTKGRDTEAFF

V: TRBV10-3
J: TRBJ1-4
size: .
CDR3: CAIGGGGEKLFF

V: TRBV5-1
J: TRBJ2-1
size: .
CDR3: CASSLMGQNEQFF

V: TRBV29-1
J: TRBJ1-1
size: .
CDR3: CSVGTSLNTEAFF

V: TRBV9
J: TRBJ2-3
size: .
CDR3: CASSVEGRGGTDTQYF

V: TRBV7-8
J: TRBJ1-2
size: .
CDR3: CASSEIGTGYGYTF

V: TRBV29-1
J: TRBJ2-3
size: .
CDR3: CSVQGGGTDTQYF

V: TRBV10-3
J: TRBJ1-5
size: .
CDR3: CAISESHRGYNQPQHF

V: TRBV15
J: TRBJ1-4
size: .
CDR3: CATSRLILDEKLFF

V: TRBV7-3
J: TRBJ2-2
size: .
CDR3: CASSLRRGGGTGELFF

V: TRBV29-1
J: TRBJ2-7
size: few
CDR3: CSALGTSGGALYEQYF

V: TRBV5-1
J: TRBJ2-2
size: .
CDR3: CASSRLYTGELFF

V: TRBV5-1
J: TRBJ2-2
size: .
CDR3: CASSLVLSNTGELFF

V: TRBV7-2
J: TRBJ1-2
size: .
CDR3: CASSLGGLSGYTF

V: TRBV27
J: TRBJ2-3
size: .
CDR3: CASIEGGTDTQYF

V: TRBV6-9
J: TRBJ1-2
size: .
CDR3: CASSYRDRGDYGYTF

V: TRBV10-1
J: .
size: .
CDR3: CASSAAGTGRYEQYF

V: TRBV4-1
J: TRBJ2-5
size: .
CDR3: CASSQRGRETQYF

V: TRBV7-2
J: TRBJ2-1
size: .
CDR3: CASSLSTANEQFF

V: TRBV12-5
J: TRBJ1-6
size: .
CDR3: CASGRQGSSYNSPLHF

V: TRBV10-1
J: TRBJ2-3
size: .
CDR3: CASSDSGRGDTDTQYF

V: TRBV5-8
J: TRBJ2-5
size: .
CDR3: CASNPTGDQQETQYF

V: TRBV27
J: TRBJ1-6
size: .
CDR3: CASSPPGRETTNSPLHF

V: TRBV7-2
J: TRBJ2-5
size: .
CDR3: CASSFTWRETQYF

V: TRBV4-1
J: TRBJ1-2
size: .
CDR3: CASSAGQGLYGYTF

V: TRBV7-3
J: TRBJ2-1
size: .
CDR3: CASSSMDTYNEQFF

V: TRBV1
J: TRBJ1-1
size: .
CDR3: CTSSLPGQNTEAFF